The 8 T cell receptor beta chains reported below all come from one sample, sequenced in a study of blood T cell repertoires in COVID-19. Sequenced by immunoSEQ multiplex PCR; TCRdb stores in-frame clones only, minus some. The sample has just under 350,000 clones; more than 75% are singletons. The sample was peripheral blood. All receptors derive from a woman aged 45 to 65 with COVID-19, enrolled during active disease.

This chain connects TRBV28 to TRBJ2-3; a possible D gene is TRBD1 (5 bases). Germline V CDR1 and CDR2: MDHEN, SYDVKM. Trimming took 6 bases from V and 5 from J, leaving 12 bases between them. This CDR3 has 13 residues. CDR3 sequence (DNA): TGTGCCAGCAGACCCGACAGCCGAGATACGCAGTATTTT. Translation gives CASRPDSRDTQYF.

This rearrangement joins TRBV19 to TRBJ2-1, with D unresolved. Germline V gene lookup returns CDR1 LNHDA and CDR2 SQIVND (reference sequence). Trimming cost V 2 bases and J 9 bases, with 8 bases left between them. This CDR3 spans 12 amino acids. CDR3 DNA: TGTGCCAGTAGTATACGGGTGGGTGAGCAGTTCTTC. Translated: CASSIRVGEQFF. Filled out from reference TRBV19 and TRBJ2-1, the complete variable domain reads DGGITQSPKYLFRKEGQNVTLSCEQNLNHDAMYWYRQDPGQGLRLIYYSQIVNDFQKGDIAEGYSVSREKKESFPLTVTSAQKNPTAFYLCASSIRVGEQFFGPGTRLTVL.

This chain joins TRBV5-4 and TRBJ2-7; 7 bases match TRBD1. V shed 5 bases and J 0 bases; nucleotides not matched to a gene: 11. From germline, CDR1 is SGHNT and CDR2 YYREEE (reference sequence). The CDR3 is 16 amino acids. CDR3 protein: CASSRKQTGISYEQYF. The CDR3 DNA reads as TGTGCCAGCAGTCGGAAGCAGACAGGGATCTCCTACGAGCAGTACTTC.

This clone was seen a few times. The chain employs TRBV3-1 (or the pseudogene TRBV3-2) and TRBJ1-5; the match to TRBD1 covers 7 bases. Per germline, CDR1 LGHDT and CDR2 YNNKEL (reference sequence). The CDR3 is made up of 14 amino acids. V shed 1 base, J shed 6 bases, and the junction held 3 bases outside the gene matches. DNA for the CDR3: TGTGCCAGCAGCCAAGGAGGGGGCACTCAGCCCCAGCATTTT. This gives the protein CASSQGGGTQPQHF.

The rearrangement joins TRBV7-2 to TRBJ2-3; 9 bases align to TRBD2. The germline V gene has CDR1 SGHTA and CDR2 FQGNSA. This CDR3 spans 15 amino acids. The V segment lost 0 bases and the J segment 6 bases; nucleotides outside the gene matches: 4. The CDR3: CASSLAAGGGDTQYF. CDR3 DNA: TGTGCCAGCAGCTTAGCTGCGGGAGGGGGGGATACGCAGTATTTT.

CDR3 residues: CASSLYSWSGNQPQHF. The CDR3 nucleotides read TGTGCCAGCAGCTTATACTCCTGGTCCGGCAATCAGCCCCAGCATTTT. This chain joins TRBV7-8 and TRBJ1-5, with unresolved D. Germline V gives CDR1 SGHVS, CDR2 FQNEAQ. Trimming took 2 bases from V and 2 from J, leaving 13 bases between them. This CDR3 comprises 16 residues.

The chain couples TRBV13 to TRBJ2-7; 12 positions agree with TRBD2. The V segment lost 4 bases and the J segment 3 bases; nucleotides outside the gene matches: 7. The CDR3 is made up of 16 amino acids. Per germline, CDR1 PRHDT and CDR2 FYEKMQ (reference sequence). This CDR3 is CASSSIGLAGNYEQYF. CDR3 coding DNA: TGTGCCAGCAGCTCGATAGGACTAGCGGGGAACTACGAGCAGTACTTC. The full variable domain, completed using reference TRBV13 and TRBJ2-7, is AAGVIQSPRHLIKEKRETATLKCYPIPRHDTVYWYQQGPGQDPQFLISFYEKMQSDKGSIPDRFSAQQFSDYHSELNMSSLELGDSALYFCASSSIGLAGNYEQYFGPGTRLTVT.

The rearrangement uses TRBV25-1 and TRBJ2-2, with 8 bases lining up with TRBD1. Germline trimming cut 3 bases from V and 3 bases from J; bases unmatched to any gene: 12. Germline CDR1 is MGHDK and CDR2 is SYGVNS. The CDR3 runs to 18 residues. The CDR3 loop is CASSEFMGGRGHTGELFF. The DNA for the CDR3 is TGTGCCAGCAGTGAGTTTATGGGCGGCAGGGGGCACACCGGGGAGCTGTTTTTT.